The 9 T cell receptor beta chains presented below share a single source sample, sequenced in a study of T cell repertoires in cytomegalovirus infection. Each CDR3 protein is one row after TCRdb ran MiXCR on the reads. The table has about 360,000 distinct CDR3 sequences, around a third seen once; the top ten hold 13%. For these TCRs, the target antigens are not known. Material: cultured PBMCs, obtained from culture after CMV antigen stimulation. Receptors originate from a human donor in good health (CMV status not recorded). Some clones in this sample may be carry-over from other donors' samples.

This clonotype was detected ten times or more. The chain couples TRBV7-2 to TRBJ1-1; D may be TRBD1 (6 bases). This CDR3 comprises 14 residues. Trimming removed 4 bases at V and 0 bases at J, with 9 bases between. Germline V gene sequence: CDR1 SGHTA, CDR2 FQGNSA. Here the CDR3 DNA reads TGTGCCAGCAGCTCGGACAGAATGAACACTGAAGCTTTCTTT. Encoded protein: CASSSDRMNTEAFF.

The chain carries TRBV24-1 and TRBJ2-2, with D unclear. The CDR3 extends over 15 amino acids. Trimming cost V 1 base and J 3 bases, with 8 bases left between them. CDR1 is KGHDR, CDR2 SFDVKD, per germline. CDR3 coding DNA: TGTGCCACCAGTGATTTCGGTCAGGACACCGGGGAGCTGTTTTTT. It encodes CATSDFGQDTGELFF.

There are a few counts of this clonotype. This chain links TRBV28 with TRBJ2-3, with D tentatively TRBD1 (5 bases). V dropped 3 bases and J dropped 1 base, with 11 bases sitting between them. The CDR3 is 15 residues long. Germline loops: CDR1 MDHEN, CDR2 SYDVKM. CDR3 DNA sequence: TGTGCCAGCAGTTTTAGCAGGGATGGCACAGATACGCAGTATTTT. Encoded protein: CASSFSRDGTDTQYF.

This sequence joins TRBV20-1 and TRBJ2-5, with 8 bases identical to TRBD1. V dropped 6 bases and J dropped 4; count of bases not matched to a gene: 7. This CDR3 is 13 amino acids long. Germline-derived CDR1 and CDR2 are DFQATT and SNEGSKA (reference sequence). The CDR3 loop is CSAPLGQGETQYF. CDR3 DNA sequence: TGCAGTGCCCCTCTAGGACAGGGAGAGACCCAGTACTTC.

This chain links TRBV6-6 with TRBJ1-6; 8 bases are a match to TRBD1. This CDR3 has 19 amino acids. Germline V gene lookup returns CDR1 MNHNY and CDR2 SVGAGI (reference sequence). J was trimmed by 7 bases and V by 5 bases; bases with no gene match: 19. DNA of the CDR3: TGTGCCAGCAGTCTCACAGGGGGGCCACCTCCCCGATTGAATTCACCCCTCCACTTT. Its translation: CASSLTGGPPPRLNSPLHF.

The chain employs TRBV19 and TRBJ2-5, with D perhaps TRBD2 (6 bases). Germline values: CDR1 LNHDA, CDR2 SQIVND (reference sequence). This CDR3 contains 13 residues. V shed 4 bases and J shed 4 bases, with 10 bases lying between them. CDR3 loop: CASSRTTGETQYF. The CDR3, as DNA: TGTGCCAGTAGTAGGACTACGGGAGAGACCCAGTACTTC. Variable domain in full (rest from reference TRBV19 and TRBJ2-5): DGGITQSPKYLFRKEGQNVTLSCEQNLNHDAMYWYRQDPGQGLRLIYYSQIVNDFQKGDIAEGYSVSREKKESFPLTVTSAQKNPTAFYLCASSRTTGETQYFGPGTRLLVL.

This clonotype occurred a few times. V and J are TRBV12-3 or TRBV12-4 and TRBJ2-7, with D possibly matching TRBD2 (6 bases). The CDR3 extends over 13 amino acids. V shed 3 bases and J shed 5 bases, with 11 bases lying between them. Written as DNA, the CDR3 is TGTGCCAGCAGTTTTGGTGGGGGGAACGAGCAGTACTTC. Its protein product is CASSFGGGNEQYF.

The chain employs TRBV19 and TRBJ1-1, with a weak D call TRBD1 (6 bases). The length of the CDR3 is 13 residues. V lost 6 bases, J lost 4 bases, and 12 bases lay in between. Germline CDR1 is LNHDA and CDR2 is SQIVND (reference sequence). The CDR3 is CASSHRAGTEAFF. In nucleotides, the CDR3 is TGTGCCAGTAGCCACAGGGCTGGCACTGAAGCTTTCTTT.

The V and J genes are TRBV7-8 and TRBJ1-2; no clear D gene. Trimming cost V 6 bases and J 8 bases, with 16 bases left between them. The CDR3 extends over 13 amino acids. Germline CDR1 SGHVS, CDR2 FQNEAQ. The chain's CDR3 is CASSPRGSGGYTF. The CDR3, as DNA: TGTGCCAGCAGTCCGAGAGGGTCCGGCGGCTACACCTTC. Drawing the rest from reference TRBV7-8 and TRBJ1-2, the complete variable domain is GAGVSQSPRYKVAKRGQDVALRCDPISGHVSLFWYQQALGQGPEFLTYFQNEAQLDKSGLPSDRFFAERPEGSVSTLKIQRTQQEDSAVYLCASSPRGSGGYTFGSGTRLTVV.